A selection of T cell receptor beta chains follows, all from one sample in a study of blood T cell repertoires in COVID-19. Profiling relied on immunoSEQ multiplex PCR, and the TCRdb table lists in-frame clones only, not all of them. The top ten clones hold just over 8% of a sample with approximately 490,000 clones, around nine tenths of them seen once. The sequencing input was PBMCs or T cells enriched from blood (not recorded which). Receptors were obtained from a woman aged 60-75 years who had recovered from COVID-19. Both conserved end residues are part of each CDR3. Each record gives: V gene, J gene, clone size, D gene, CDR3 DNA, CDR3 protein. A D gene is named only where the DNA matches it firmly. Not every row has a clone size; where given, it reads once, few, many or a size class.

TRBV19	TRBJ1-2	.	.	TGTGCCAGTAGTAGCAACGGTGCGGTGGGTGGCTACACCTTC	CASSSNGAVGGYTF
TRBV5-1	TRBJ2-3	.	TRBD2	TGCGCCAGCAGCTTCGGAGCGGGGGGGAAAGATACGCAGTATTTT	CASSFGAGGKDTQYF
TRBV7-2	TRBJ1-1	.	TRBD1	TGTGCCAGCAGCTTAGGGGGACAGAAGGGTGCTTTCTTT	CASSLGGQKGAFF
TRBV2	TRBJ1-5	.	TRBD1	TGTGCCAGCAGTGTCGGGACAGGGATGGGTCAGCCCCAGCATTTT	CASSVGTGMGQPQHF
TRBV10-1	TRBJ1-2	.	TRBD1	TGCGCCAGCAGTGAGTCAAGGACAGGCCTCTATGGCTACACCTTC	CASSESRTGLYGYTF
TRBV5-1	TRBJ2-5	.	TRBD2	TGCGCCAGCAGCTCCGGACTAGCGGGGGTGCAAGAGACCCAGTACTTC	CASSSGLAGVQETQYF
TRBV5-1	TRBJ1-2	.	.	TGCGCCAGCAGCTTGGGTCTGTCCTATTATGGCTACACCTTC	CASSLGLSYYGYTF
TRBV6-6	TRBJ1-2	.	TRBD1	TGTGCCAGCAGAGAGCTGGACAGGCGTAACTATGGCTACACCTTC	CASRELDRRNYGYTF
TRBV5-1	TRBJ2-7	.	TRBD1	TGCGCCAGCAGCTGGGGACCGGGACAGGGGGGGCCCTGGTACGAGCAGTACTTC	CASSWGPGQGGPWYEQYF
TRBV6-5	TRBJ1-4	.	.	TGTGCCAGCAGCCTATCAGCGGCCTGGGATGAAAAACTGTTTTTT	CASSLSAAWDEKLFF
TRBV18	TRBJ1-2	.	TRBD1	TGTGCCAGCTCACCGACAAACACCGGGACAGGGGTTTACGGCTACACCTTC	CASSPTNTGTGVYGYTF
TRBV7-9	TRBJ1-2	few	.	TGTGCCAGCAGCTTAGGATCGGGAAACTATGGCTACACCTTC	CASSLGSGNYGYTF
TRBV10-3	TRBJ2-7	.	.	TGTGCCACCCGGAGCGCCCGGAGCGAGCAGTACTTC	CATRSARSEQYF
TRBV3-1/TRBV3-2	TRBJ1-5	.	.	TGTGCCAGCAGCCAAGGGAGAAGGGGTGACAATCAGCCCCAGCATTTT	CASSQGRRGDNQPQHF
TRBV10-2	TRBJ2-2	.	TRBD1	TGCGCCAGCAGGAGAGACAGGGATCCCGGGGAGCTGTTTTTT	CASRRDRDPGELFF
TRBV5-1	TRBJ2-3	.	.	TGCGCCAGCCGTACAGGGAAGGGAGGCACAGATACGCAGTATTTT	CASRTGKGGTDTQYF
TRBV9	TRBJ2-7	few	TRBD2	TGTGCCAGCAGCCCCCAAACTAGCGGGGGAATCTACGAGCAGTACTTC	CASSPQTSGGIYEQYF
TRBV11-2	TRBJ1-1	.	TRBD1	TGTGCCAGCAGCTTTCAGGGGGTGAACACTGAAGCTTTCTTT	CASSFQGVNTEAFF
TRBV2	TRBJ2-2	.	TRBD2	TGTGCCAGCAGGAAACTAGCGGGGGTAAACACCGGGGAGCTGTTTTTT	CASRKLAGVNTGELFF
TRBV9	TRBJ2-5	.	.	TGTGCCAGCAGCCCCACTCGGGTCGTCAGCGGGGAGACCCAGTACTTC	CASSPTRVVSGETQYF
TRBV10-2	TRBJ2-5	once	TRBD2	TGCGCCAGCAGTGTGGCTAGCGGGGGGGCCAGGGAGACCCAGTACTTC	CASSVASGGARETQYF
TRBV5-4	TRBJ2-3	.	TRBD2	TGTGCCAGCAGCCCCGGACTAGCGGGGGCCCGGGGCACAGATACGCAGTATTTT	CASSPGLAGARGTDTQYF
TRBV9	TRBJ1-1	.	.	TGTGCCAGCAGCCATCCCTTTTCCGGGGAAGGTGAAGCTTTCTTT	CASSHPFSGEGEAFF
TRBV19	TRBJ2-1	.	TRBD2	TGTGCCAGTAGTACGGTTAGCGGGGGGCGAGGGGGCAATGAGCAGTTCTTC	CASSTVSGGRGGNEQFF
TRBV7-8	TRBJ1-5	once	.	TGTGCCAGCAGCTTAGCGGCAGGTTTTCAGCCCCAGCATTTT	CASSLAAGFQPQHF
TRBV20-1	TRBJ1-6	.	.	TGCAGTGCAGGGGAGGGTTCACCCCTCCACTTT	CSAGEGSPLHF
TRBV2	TRBJ2-1	.	.	TGTGCCAGCAAACGGGGAGAAAGCAATGAGCAGTTCTTC	CASKRGESNEQFF
TRBV9	TRBJ2-3	.	TRBD2	TGTGCCACCGGCCGGGGGGGCCGCACAGATACGCAGTATTTT	CATGRGGRTDTQYF
TRBV2	TRBJ1-2	.	.	TGTGCCAGCAGCGAAGACCGGGTTTCAAACTATGGCTACACCTTC	CASSEDRVSNYGYTF
TRBV30	TRBJ1-1	.	TRBD1	TGTGCCTGGAACAGGGGGGACACTGAAGCTTTCTTT	CAWNRGDTEAFF
TRBV18	TRBJ1-5	.	TRBD1	TGTGCCAGCTCACCACCGGGCGGGACAGATAATCAGCCCCAGCATTTT	CASSPPGGTDNQPQHF
TRBV5-1	TRBJ2-5	.	TRBD2	TGCGCCAGCAGCTCCAGCGGGGGGCCCCAAGAGACCCAGTACTTC	CASSSSGGPQETQYF
TRBV18	TRBJ1-2	once	TRBD1	TGTGCCAGCTCACCTCCCGGGACAGGGGCCATTAACTATGGCTACACCTTC	CASSPPGTGAINYGYTF
TRBV6-5	TRBJ2-3	.	.	TGTGCCAGCAGCCGGAGAGGGGACTTACGGGATACGCAGTATTTT	CASSRRGDLRDTQYF
TRBV2	TRBJ1-5	.	.	TGTGCCAGCCGGCAGGGGATGCAGCCCCAGCATTTT	CASRQGMQPQHF
TRBV2	TRBJ1-2	.	TRBD1	TGTGCCAGCAGTGCAGCAGGGGGCGATAACTATGGCTACACCTTC	CASSAAGGDNYGYTF
TRBV6-6	TRBJ1-1	.	.	TGTGCCAGCAGTCCCCGCGGGGGGCCGGCGGGAAGCACTGAAGCTTTCTTT	CASSPRGGPAGSTEAFF
TRBV4-1	TRBJ1-2	.	.	TGCGCCAGCAGCCAAGTAGGGAGCGCCTATGGCTACACCTTC	CASSQVGSAYGYTF
TRBV10-1	TRBJ1-4	.	TRBD1	TGCGCCAGCAGTGAGTCCAGGGGGCTTGGTGAAAAACTGTTTTTT	CASSESRGLGEKLFF
TRBV29-1	TRBJ2-1	.	TRBD2	TGCAGCGTCTATCCGGGACTAGCGGGGGTCGGCGAGCAGTTCTTC	CSVYPGLAGVGEQFF
TRBV2	TRBJ1-5	.	.	TGTGCCAGCAGTGGCAGTACAAAAAATCAGCCCCAGCATTTT	CASSGSTKNQPQHF
TRBV7-9	TRBJ2-2	few	TRBD2	TGTGCCAGCAGCTTGTCAGCGGGGGGGCCAACCGGGGAGCTGTTTTTT	CASSLSAGGPTGELFF
TRBV5-1	TRBJ1-2	.	.	TGCGCCAGCAGCTCCCTAGGGCTAGGGGCTAACTATGGCTACACCTTC	CASSSLGLGANYGYTF
TRBV2	TRBJ2-7	.	TRBD1	TGTGCCAGCAGGGGACAGGGACCTTGGGAGCAGTACTTC	CASRGQGPWEQYF
TRBV3-1/TRBV3-2	TRBJ1-3	.	TRBD1	TGTGCCAGCAGCCGACAGGGCAGTGGGAACACCATATATTTT	CASSRQGSGNTIYF